The next 15 T cell receptor beta chains were all read from a single sample in a study of T cells after posttransplantation cyclophosphamide. The method was immunoSEQ multiplex PCR; TCRdb's version includes in-frame clones alone and lacks a portion of them. The record shows tens of thousands of clones for this sample, with no singletons present. Sample: PBMCs. The source is a man aged 35-49 years in good health, CMV-negative, and a related stem cell transplant donor.

This clone was observed at least ten times. The chain employs TRBV5-1 and TRBJ2-3; TRBD1 agrees at 7 bases. CDR1 and CDR2 (germline): SGHRS, YFSETQ. This CDR3 is built from 14 residues. J gave up 2 bases and V 3 bases, and 3 bases lay outside the gene matches. The CDR3 coding sequence is TGCGCCAGCAGCTACGGACAGGTCACAGATACGCAGTATTTT. Protein sequence: CASSYGQVTDTQYF.

This clone was observed many times. The genes are TRBV5-6 and TRBJ2-1; TRBD2 agrees at 12 bases. This CDR3 is built from 16 residues. The V gene's germline CDR1 is SGHDT and CDR2 YYEEEE. V shed 3 bases, J shed 9 bases, and the junction held 10 bases outside the gene matches. The CDR3 here is CASSWGTSGYLGEQFF. The CDR3 DNA is TGTGCCAGCAGCTGGGGGACTAGCGGGTATTTGGGTGAGCAGTTCTTC. Using reference TRBV5-6 and TRBJ2-1 for the parts outside the CDR3, the full variable domain is DAGVTQSPTHLIKTRGQQVTLRCSPKSGHDTVSWYQQALGQGPQFIFQYYEEEERQRGNFPDRFSGHQFPNYSSELNVNALLLGDSALYLCASSWGTSGYLGEQFFGPGTRLTVL.

This clone came up a few times. The J gene is TRBJ2-3, the V gene TRBV9; TRBD2 aligns across 9 bases. CDR3 length: 16 amino acids. The V gene end was trimmed by 4 bases and the J gene end by 3 bases; junction bases not matched to a gene: 9. Per germline, CDR1 SGDLS and CDR2 YYNGEE. The CDR3 coding sequence is TGTGCCAGCAGCCAGCGGGAGGCGGGGGGAACAGATACGCAGTATTTT. This gives the protein CASSQREAGGTDTQYF.

This clone was found many times. The J gene is TRBJ2-3, the V gene TRBV6-4; D not resolved. The V gene's germline CDR1 is MRHNA and CDR2 SNTAGT. This CDR3 spans 13 amino acids. The V and J ends lost 5 bases and 2 bases respectively, with 8 bases between them. The CDR3 is CASSLETTDTQYF. In DNA form, the CDR3 reads TGTGCCAGCAGTCTGGAGACCACAGATACGCAGTATTTT.

This clone appeared many times. The chain uses TRBV7-9 and TRBJ2-7; 8 nucleotides agree with TRBD1. CDR1 is SEHNR and CDR2 is FQNEAQ in the germline V gene (reference sequence). CDR3 length equals 14 residues. The V gene end was trimmed by 1 base and the J gene end by 4 bases; junction bases not matched to a gene: 3. This CDR3 is CASSLGQGIYEQYF. In DNA form, the CDR3 reads TGTGCCAGCAGCTTAGGACAGGGGATATACGAGCAGTACTTC.

In this sample, this clone turned up many times. V gene TRBV14 combines with J gene TRBJ2-7; D call uncertain. Germline V gene data show CDR1 as SGHDN and CDR2 as FVKESK. This CDR3 has 13 amino acids. V lost 0 bases and J 3 bases, leaving 6 bases between the germline ends. The CDR3 DNA reads as TGTGCCAGCAGCCAAGATATATTCTACGAGCAGTACTTC. It translates to CASSQDIFYEQYF.

Ten or more counts support this clone. The J gene is TRBJ2-7, the V gene TRBV28; tentative D call: TRBD2 (5 bases). V dropped 2 bases and J dropped 6 bases, with 14 bases sitting between them. Looked up from germline, CDR1 is MDHEN and CDR2 is SYDVKM. The CDR3 consists of 14 residues. CDR3 nucleotide sequence: TGTGCCAGCAGTTTACGGAGGCTGCCTTCCGAGCAGTACTTC. As protein: CASSLRRLPSEQYF.

This chain connects TRBV23-1 to TRBJ2-7, with D possibly matching TRBD2 (7 bases). TRBV23-1 is placed among ORFs of uncertain function. Deletions cut 0 bases from V and 4 bases from J, with 22 bases between. The CDR3 spans 18 residues. The CDR3 here is CASSQSTRGGARMYEQYF. Here the CDR3 DNA reads TGCGCCAGCAGTCAATCAACCCGTGGGGGGGCTAGGATGTACGAGCAGTACTTC.

In its sample, this clone was seen many times. This chain uses TRBV7-9 with TRBJ1-2, with no clear D. CDR3 length equals 18 residues. Germline V gene sequence: CDR1 SEHNR, CDR2 FQNEAQ (reference sequence). V was cut by 1 base and J by 3 bases, with 21 bases left in between. CDR3 residues: CASSLGPGHSQEDYGYTF. DNA of the CDR3: TGTGCCAGCAGCTTAGGGCCGGGCCACTCTCAGGAGGACTATGGCTACACCTTC.

This clone appeared many times. The gene calls are TRBV4-3 and TRBJ1-4, with TRBD1 as a possible D gene (5 bases). CDR3 length: 16 residues. Germline V CDR1 and CDR2: LGHNA, YSLEER. V was shortened by 0 bases and J by 6 bases, with 14 bases between the two germline ends. CDR3 loop: CASSQDWAGGDEKLFF. The CDR3 DNA follows: TGCGCCAGCAGCCAAGATTGGGCAGGAGGGGATGAAAAACTGTTTTTT.

This clone was found many times. V gene TRBV5-6 combines with J gene TRBJ2-5, with TRBD2 identical over 13 bases. V lost 4 bases and J lost 4; bases outside the gene matches: 4. The CDR3 extends over 15 amino acids. Germline CDR1 reads SGHDT; CDR2 reads YYEEEE. CDR3 bases: TGTGCCAGCAGCCAACTAGCGGGAGGGTCAGAGACCCAGTACTTC. Amino acids: CASSQLAGGSETQYF.

This clone has at least ten counts. The chain couples TRBV4-2 to TRBJ1-1, with 10 bases that match TRBD1. V shed 1 base and J 1 base; nucleotides not matched to a gene: 0. In germline, CDR1 is LGHNA, CDR2 YNFKEQ. The CDR3 covers 15 residues. The CDR3 region has the DNA TGTGCCAGCAGCCAAGGGGACAGGGGGAACACTGAAGCTTTCTTT. The encoded protein is CASSQGDRGNTEAFF.

This clone was seen many times. One base away lies a much larger clone, so this may be a sequencing read error. The CDR3 sequence: CVSSIAGDSYEQYF. CDR3 bases: TGTGTCAGTAGTATAGCAGGGGACTCCTACGAGCAGTACTTC. The V gene is TRBV19, the J gene TRBJ2-7, with D possibly matching TRBD1 (6 bases). Germline values: CDR1 LNHDA, CDR2 SQIVND (reference sequence). The CDR3 is made up of 14 amino acids.

This clone appeared many times. The chain couples TRBV9 to TRBJ1-1, with D possibly being TRBD1 (6 bases). CDR3 length equals 14 residues. V was clipped by 4 bases and J by 1 base, with 11 bases between them. Germline lookup yields CDR1 SGDLS and CDR2 YYNGEE. The CDR3: CASSFRTENTEAFF. The CDR3 nucleotides read TGTGCCAGCAGCTTCCGGACAGAGAACACTGAAGCTTTCTTT. Complete variable domain (other parts from reference TRBV9 and TRBJ1-1): DSGVTQTPKHLITATGQRVTLRCSPRSGDLSVYWYQQSLDQGLQFLIQYYNGEERAKGNILERFSAQQFPDLHSELNLSSLELGDSALYFCASSFRTENTEAFFGQGTRLTVV.

In its sample, this clone was seen many times. The V and J genes are TRBV30 and TRBJ2-4, with 9 positions matching TRBD1. The V gene end was trimmed by 3 bases and the J gene end by 5 bases; junction bases not matched to a gene: 5. The CDR3 loop spans 14 amino acids. Germline CDR1 reads GTSNPN; CDR2 reads SVGIG (reference sequence). CDR3 region: CAWSVGTGQNIQYF. Here the CDR3 DNA reads TGTGCCTGGAGCGTCGGGACAGGGCAAAACATTCAGTACTTC.